The 30 T cell receptor beta chains below all came from one sample that was sequenced in a study of cytomegalovirus exposure and HLA in healthy donors. PCR primers comprised 60 Vbeta and 13 Jbeta primers. Assay used: immunoSEQ multiplex PCR; TCRdb lists only in-frame clones, some missing. The sample carries approximately 170,000 clones, 75% to 90% recorded once. Sequences were obtained from PBMCs. Receptor source: a human donor in good health.

Only a few counts were recorded for this clone. The chain is built from TRBV27 and TRBJ2-1; TRBD2 is a possible D gene (7 bases). Germline V lookup: CDR1 MNHEY, CDR2 SMNVEV (reference sequence). This CDR3 spans 14 amino acids. Trimming took 3 bases from V and 9 from J, leaving 15 bases between them. The CDR3 DNA follows: TGTGCCAGCAGTTTTGATTCGGGGGGCCGTGAGCAGTTCTTC. Encoded protein: CASSFDSGGREQFF.

As regards this clone: Compared with germline, one end of the junction differs, possibly owing to a read error. This chain links TRBV7-7 with TRBJ2-1, with 10 bases aligning to TRBD2. Germline V gene lookup returns CDR1 SSHAT and CDR2 FNYEAQ (reference sequence). The CDR3 has 15 amino acids. This CDR3 is CASSLGTSVDNEQFF. The CDR3 bases are TGTGCTAGCAGCCTCGGGACTAGCGTAGACAATGAGCAGTTCTTC.

V usage is TRBV6-1 and J usage is TRBJ2-7; weak D call: TRBD2 (6 bases). The V gene lost 7 bases and the J gene lost 1 base, with 14 bases spanning the gap. The germline V gene has CDR1 MNHNS and CDR2 SASEGT. This CDR3 has 14 amino acids. This chain's CDR3 is CASNVPSVSYEQYF. The CDR3 coding sequence is TGTGCCAGCAACGTGCCTAGCGTTTCCTACGAGCAGTACTTC.

The table lists this clone with a few counts. The V gene is TRBV4-3, the J gene TRBJ1-1, with D possibly being TRBD1 (6 bases). V lost 4 bases and J 7 bases, leaving 19 bases between the germline ends. This CDR3 has 15 residues. Germline lookup yields CDR1 LGHNA and CDR2 YSLEER. CDR3 DNA sequence: TGCGCCAGCAGCCGAGAATCCGGGACAAGGATTGAAGCTTTCTTT. Translated: CASSRESGTRIEAFF.

This sequence joins TRBV5-5 and TRBJ2-7, with D unresolved. V was clipped by 1 base and J by 4 bases, with 15 bases between them. CDR3 length: 15 residues. Germline CDR1 is SGHKS and CDR2 is YYEKEE (reference sequence). In nucleotides, the CDR3 is TGTGCCAGCAGCTTGTCGTCGGAGCCTACATACGAGCAGTACTTC. Amino acids: CASSLSSEPTYEQYF. The variable domain in full, completed from reference TRBV5-5 and TRBJ2-7, reads DAGVTQSPTHLIKTRGQQVTLRCSPISGHKSVSWYQQVLGQGPQFIFQYYEKEERGRGNFPDRFSARQFPNYSSELNVNALLLGDSALYLCASSLSSEPTYEQYFGPGTRLTVT.

This clone was found once. The chain is built from TRBV5-6 and TRBJ1-6, with 10 bases that match TRBD1. This CDR3 region has 15 residues. CDR1 SGHDT and CDR2 YYEEEE come from the germline V gene. J lost 10 bases, V lost 4 bases, and 8 bases had no gene match. CDR3 sequence: CASSPRTGGESPLHF. CDR3 in DNA: TGTGCCAGCAGCCCACGGACAGGGGGTGAATCACCCCTCCACTTT.

This clone occurred a few times. This chain links TRBV4-3 with TRBJ1-1, with D unclear. Germline V CDR1 and CDR2: LGHNA, YSLEER. Trimming shortened V by 4 bases and J by 1 base, and 13 bases separated the two germline ends. The CDR3 runs 15 residues. CDR3 coding DNA: TGCGCCAGCAGCCTGCACTCAACTTCGAACACTGAAGCTTTCTTT. Its protein is CASSLHSTSNTEAFF.

The chain combines TRBV7-2 with TRBJ1-2; TRBD1 matches at 8 bases. Unmatched junction bases numbered 5, after V lost 0 bases and J lost 5 bases. This CDR3 region has 15 residues. Germline CDR1 reads SGHTA; CDR2 reads FQGNSA. Written as DNA, the CDR3 is TGTGCCAGCAGCTTAGCCCTGACAGGGGCATATGGCTACACCTTC. This encodes CASSLALTGAYGYTF.

V is TRBV7-2 and J is TRBJ2-1; D perhaps matches TRBD2 (5 bases). This CDR3 comprises 16 residues. V was shortened by 1 base and J by 0 bases, with 10 bases between the two germline ends. Looked up from germline, CDR1 is SGHTA and CDR2 is FQGNSA. In DNA, the CDR3 is TGTGCCAGCAGCTTAGGGCGGACTCCCTCCTACAATGAGCAGTTCTTC. Protein sequence: CASSLGRTPSYNEQFF.

The rearrangement joins TRBV27 to TRBJ2-5; TRBD1 is a possible D gene (5 bases). Trimming took 5 bases from V and 3 from J, leaving 13 bases between them. Germline assignment: CDR1 MNHEY and CDR2 SMNVEV (reference sequence). The CDR3 extends over 14 amino acids. The CDR3 spells CASSSLGAKETQYF. CDR3 coding DNA: TGTGCCAGCAGTAGCTTAGGGGCAAAAGAGACCCAGTACTTC.

A single count supports this clone. The chain has TRBV7-8 and TRBJ2-7, with D possibly being TRBD1 (6 bases). CDR1 is SGHVS, CDR2 FQNEAQ, per germline. The CDR3 spans 15 residues. Trimming left V 5 bases short and J 2 bases short, with 16 bases between. CDR3 protein: CASSHLDSITYEQYF. CDR3 sequence (DNA): TGTGCCAGCAGCCACCTGGACAGTATAACCTACGAGCAGTACTTC.

This sequence joins TRBV27 and TRBJ1-2; 9 nucleotides agree with TRBD1. The CDR3 loop spans 15 amino acids. Germline loops: CDR1 MNHEY, CDR2 SMNVEV (reference sequence). V was pared by 4 bases and J by 4 bases, with 7 bases of the junction left unmatched. In DNA form, the CDR3 reads TGTGCCAGCAGTTCGCGGGGACAGGGCTTCTATGGCTACACCTTC. Translating gives CASSSRGQGFYGYTF.

Regarding this clone: The same CDR3 also results from other DNA sequences found in this sample. The V gene is TRBV9, the J gene TRBJ2-1, with 10 bases identical to TRBD2. V was clipped by 3 bases and J by 3 bases; unmatched bases: 6. This CDR3 has 16 amino acids. Germline lookup yields CDR1 SGDLS and CDR2 YYNGEE. CDR3 residues: CASSAQLAGFYNEQFF. In nucleotides, the CDR3 is TGTGCCAGCAGCGCGCAACTAGCGGGGTTCTACAATGAGCAGTTCTTC.

The gene calls are TRBV10-1 and TRBJ2-1, with TRBD2 matching 7 bases. Trimming cost V 0 bases and J 4 bases; bases outside gene matches: 6. The germline CDR1 and CDR2 sequences are WNHNN and SYGVQD (reference sequence). The CDR3 runs 16 residues. The CDR3 here is CASSESLRGSYNEQFF. CDR3 DNA: TGCGCCAGCAGTGAGTCCCTGCGGGGGTCTTACAATGAGCAGTTCTTC.

This sequence joins TRBV7-8 and TRBJ2-7; 10 positions agree with TRBD2. The CDR3 is made up of 15 amino acids. Germline CDR1 and CDR2: SGHVS and FQNEAQ. The V segment lost 1 base and the J segment 5 bases; nucleotides outside the gene matches: 5. CDR3 DNA: TGTGCCAGCAGCTTAGGGCTAGCGGGGGCCCACGAGCAGTACTTC. It translates to CASSLGLAGAHEQYF. The full variable domain, rest sourced from reference TRBV7-8 and TRBJ2-7, is GAGVSQSPRYKVAKRGQDVALRCDPISGHVSLFWYQQALGQGPEFLTYFQNEAQLDKSGLPSDRFFAERPEGSVSTLKIQRTQQEDSAVYLCASSLGLAGAHEQYFGPGTRLTVT.

V is TRBV7-6 and J is TRBJ2-1; D gene unclear. Germline V gene sequence: CDR1 SGHVS, CDR2 FNYEAQ. Trimming cost V 6 bases and J 4 bases, with 10 bases left between them. There are 13 residues in the CDR3. The CDR3, as DNA: TGTGCCAGCAGTTCCGTGCAGTACAATGAGCAGTTCTTC. Translation: CASSSVQYNEQFF.

The chain couples TRBV5-1 to TRBJ1-1, with a weak D call TRBD1 (5 bases). This CDR3 contains 13 residues. Trimming stripped 0 bases from V and 8 bases from J, with 11 bases between. CDR1 and CDR2 from the germline V gene are SGHRS and YFSETQ. The CDR3 loop reads CASSLVGAEEAFF. DNA of the CDR3: TGCGCCAGCAGCTTGGTTGGGGCAGAAGAAGCTTTCTTT.

This rearrangement joins TRBV9 to TRBJ2-2, with TRBD2 matching 14 bases. The CDR3 has 15 residues. Germline CDR1 and CDR2: SGDLS and YYNGEE. V lost 2 bases and J lost 7; bases outside the gene matches: 1. The CDR3 nucleotides are TGTGCCAGCAGCGTGGGACTAGCGGGGGTCGGGGAGCTGTTTTTT. It encodes CASSVGLAGVGELFF.

This rearrangement joins TRBV6-6 to TRBJ2-7; 11 bases are shared with TRBD1. Germline V gene data show CDR1 as MNHNY and CDR2 as SVGAGI (reference sequence). J lost 3 bases, V lost 2 bases, and 3 bases had no gene match. The CDR3 totals 15 residues. The CDR3 DNA reads TGTGCCAGCAGTTACCCCGGGACAGGGGGCTACGAGCAGTACTTC. Translating it yields CASSYPGTGGYEQYF.

This chain connects TRBV9 to TRBJ2-3; D might be TRBD2 (5 bases). Germline CDR1 reads SGDLS; CDR2 reads YYNGEE. V lost 4 bases to trimming and J lost 2 bases, with 14 bases between them. The CDR3 consists of 15 residues. DNA for the CDR3: TGTGCCAGCAGCATCGGACTGCAATACACAGATACGCAGTATTTT. Translating it yields CASSIGLQYTDTQYF.

The chain carries TRBV19 and TRBJ2-2, with 9 bases fitting TRBD1. CDR1 is LNHDA and CDR2 is SQIVND in the germline V gene (reference sequence). This CDR3 has 17 amino acids. The trim removed 4 bases at V and 7 bases at J, leaving 13 bases unmatched. For the CDR3, the DNA is TGTGCCAGTAGTAACACCAAAGGACAGGGGATCGACGGGGAGCTGTTTTTT. Encoded protein: CASSNTKGQGIDGELFF.

As concerns this clone: Sequence at one end of the junction differs from germline and may be a read error. The gene calls are TRBV7-9 and TRBJ2-5; TRBD2 matches 7 bases. Germline assignment: CDR1 SEHNR and CDR2 FQNEAQ (reference sequence). This CDR3 is 14 amino acids long. DNA of the CDR3: TGTTCCAGCACCCGTAGCGGGCCAGGAGAGACCCAGTACTTC. Translating gives CSSTRSGPGETQYF.

The chain uses TRBV7-9 and TRBJ2-5; 9 bases fit TRBD2. The ends lost 0 bases at V and 1 base at J; junction bases unmatched: 9. Per germline, CDR1 SEHNR and CDR2 FQNEAQ (reference sequence). The CDR3 extends over 18 amino acids. This CDR3 is CASSLARQRGEIQETQYF. The DNA for the CDR3 is TGTGCCAGCAGCTTAGCGCGGCAGCGGGGGGAGATCCAAGAGACCCAGTACTTC.

V and J are TRBV11-2 and TRBJ2-3; a weak D match, TRBD1 (6 bases). The CDR3 has 11 amino acids. V was pared by 4 bases and J by 14 bases, with 13 bases between. Germline V gene lookup returns CDR1 SGHAT and CDR2 FQNNGV. Here the CDR3 reads CASSSDRRLYF. The CDR3 nucleotides read TGTGCCAGCAGCTCGGACAGACGACTGTATTTT.

The chain carries TRBV7-9 and TRBJ2-7; D call uncertain. V lost 2 bases and J 5 bases, leaving 7 bases between the germline ends. From germline, CDR1 is SEHNR and CDR2 FQNEAQ (reference sequence). CDR3 length: 12 amino acids. In DNA form, the CDR3 reads TGTGCCAGCAGCTTATTGGGCCACGAGCAGTACTTC. Its protein is CASSLLGHEQYF.

This clone was observed a few times. The CDR3: CASSLARGDQYF. Here the CDR3 DNA reads TGTGCCAGCAGCTTGGCCAGGGGGGACCAGTACTTC. This chain links TRBV5-6 with TRBJ2-5; maybe TRBD1 (7 bases). The CDR3 sequence is 12 residues long. Trimming cost V 0 bases and J 10 bases, with 10 bases left between them. CDR1 SGHDT and CDR2 YYEEEE come from the germline V gene.

The rearrangement links TRBV5-6 to TRBJ2-3; a weak D match, TRBD2 (5 bases). Germline CDR1 reads SGHDT; CDR2 reads YYEEEE. Between the trimmed V and J ends, which lost 2 bases and 2 bases, there was a span of 12 bases. The CDR3 has 15 residues. As DNA, the CDR3 is TGTGCCAGCAGCTTTGTGCCTAGCCTCACAGATACGCAGTATTTT. This gives the protein CASSFVPSLTDTQYF.

The chain uses TRBV6-5 and TRBJ2-2; 10 bases are shared with TRBD2. The CDR3 spans 15 residues. After removal of 0 bases from V and 5 bases from J, the junction contained 0 bases not matched to a gene. Germline lookup yields CDR1 MNHEY and CDR2 SVGAGI. The CDR3 region is CASSYSTSGTGELFF. CDR3 coding DNA: TGTGCCAGCAGTTACTCGACTAGCGGGACCGGGGAGCTGTTTTTT.

V is TRBV19 and J is TRBJ2-5; 8 nucleotides align to TRBD1. The ends lost 3 bases at V and 2 bases at J; junction bases unmatched: 11. CDR1 LNHDA and CDR2 SQIVND come from the germline V gene (reference sequence). This CDR3 is built from 17 residues. In DNA form, the CDR3 reads TGTGCCAGTAGTATCAGAACCGGACAGGGAAGGCAAGAGACCCAGTACTTC. Its translation: CASSIRTGQGRQETQYF.

This clone has a handful of counts. In DNA form, the CDR3 reads TGCGCCAGCAGCCAAGAAAGGACAGGGACCGCTGAAGCTTTCTTT. It yields the protein CASSQERTGTAEAFF. This chain joins TRBV4-1 and TRBJ1-1; 8 nucleotides line up with TRBD1. CDR3 length: 15 amino acids. The trim removed 0 bases at V and 6 bases at J, leaving 6 bases unmatched. Germline V CDR1 and CDR2: MGHRA, YSYEKL.